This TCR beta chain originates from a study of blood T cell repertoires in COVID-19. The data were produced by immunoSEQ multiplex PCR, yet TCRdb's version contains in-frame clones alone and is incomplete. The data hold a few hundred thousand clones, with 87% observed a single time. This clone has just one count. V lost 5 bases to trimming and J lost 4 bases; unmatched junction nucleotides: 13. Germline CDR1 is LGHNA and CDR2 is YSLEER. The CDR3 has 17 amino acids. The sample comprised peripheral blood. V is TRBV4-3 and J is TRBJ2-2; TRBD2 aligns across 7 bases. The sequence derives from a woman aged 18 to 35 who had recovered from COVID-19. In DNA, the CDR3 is TGCGCCAGCAGCTCCAATAGCGGGCCGGGGAGCACCGGGGAGCTGTTTTTT. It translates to CASSSNSGPGSTGELFF.